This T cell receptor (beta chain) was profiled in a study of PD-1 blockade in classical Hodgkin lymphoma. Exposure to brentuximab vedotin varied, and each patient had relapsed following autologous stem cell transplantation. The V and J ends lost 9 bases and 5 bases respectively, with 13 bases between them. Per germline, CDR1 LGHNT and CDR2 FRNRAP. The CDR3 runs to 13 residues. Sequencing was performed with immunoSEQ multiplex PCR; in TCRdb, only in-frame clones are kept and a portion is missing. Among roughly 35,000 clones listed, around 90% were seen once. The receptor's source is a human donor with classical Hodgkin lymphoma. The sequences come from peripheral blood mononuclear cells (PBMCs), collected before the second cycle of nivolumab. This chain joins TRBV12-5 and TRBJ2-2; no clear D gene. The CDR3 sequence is CASGPDLTGELFF. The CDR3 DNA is TGTGCTAGCGGACCCGACCTAACCGGGGAGCTGTTTTTT.